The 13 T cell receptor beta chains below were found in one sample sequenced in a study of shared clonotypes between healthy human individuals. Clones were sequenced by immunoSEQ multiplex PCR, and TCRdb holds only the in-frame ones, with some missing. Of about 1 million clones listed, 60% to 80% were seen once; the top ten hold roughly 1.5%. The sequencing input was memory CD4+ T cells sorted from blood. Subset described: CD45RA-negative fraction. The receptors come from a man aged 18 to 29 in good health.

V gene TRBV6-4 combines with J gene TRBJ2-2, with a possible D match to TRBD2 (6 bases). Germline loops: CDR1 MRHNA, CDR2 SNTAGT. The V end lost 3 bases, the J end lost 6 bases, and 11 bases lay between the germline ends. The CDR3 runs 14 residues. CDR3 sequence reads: CASSEEASAGELFF. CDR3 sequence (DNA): TGTGCCAGCAGTGAAGAAGCTAGCGCCGGGGAGCTGTTTTTT.

CDR3 nucleotides: TGCGCCAGCAGCCGGGGAAGCTCCTACAATGAGCAGTTCTTC. Residues: CASSRGSSYNEQFF. J is TRBJ2-1 and V is TRBV5-1, with D perhaps matching TRBD2 (5 bases). With 4 bases removed from V and 0 bases from J, the gap between germline ends came to 8 bases. Germline lookup yields CDR1 SGHRS and CDR2 YFSETQ. The CDR3 runs 14 residues. The full variable domain, in which reference TRBV5-1 and TRBJ2-1 provide the parts outside the CDR3, is KAGVTQTPRYLIKTRGQQVTLSCSPISGHRSVSWYQQTPGQGLQFLFEYFSETQRNKGNFPGRFSGRQFSNSRSEMNVSTLELGDSALYLCASSRGSSYNEQFFGPGTRLTVL.

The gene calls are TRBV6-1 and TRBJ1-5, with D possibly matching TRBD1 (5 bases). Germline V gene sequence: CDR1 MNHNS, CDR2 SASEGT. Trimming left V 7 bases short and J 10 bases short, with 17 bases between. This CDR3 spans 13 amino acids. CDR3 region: CASTEGRPRPQHF. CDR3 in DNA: TGTGCCAGCACCGAGGGACGGCCACGACCCCAGCATTTT.

CDR3 region: CASSTRRVRGGSTDTQYF. The CDR3 DNA follows: TGTGCCAGTAGTACCCGGAGGGTGAGGGGGGGCTCTACAGATACGCAGTATTTT. This chain uses TRBV19 with TRBJ2-3; possibly TRBD2 for D (7 bases). This CDR3 comprises 18 residues. Germline lookup yields CDR1 LNHDA and CDR2 SQIVND (reference sequence). Trimming cost V 4 bases and J 3 bases, with 23 bases left between them.

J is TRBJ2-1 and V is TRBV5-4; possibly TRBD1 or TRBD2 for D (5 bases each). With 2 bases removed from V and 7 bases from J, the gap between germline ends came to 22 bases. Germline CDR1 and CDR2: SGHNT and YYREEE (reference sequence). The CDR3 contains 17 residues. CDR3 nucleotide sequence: TGTGCCAGCAGCTTAGGGGTGACACTAGGGCTCGGGAATGAGCAGTTCTTC. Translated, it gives CASSLGVTLGLGNEQFF.

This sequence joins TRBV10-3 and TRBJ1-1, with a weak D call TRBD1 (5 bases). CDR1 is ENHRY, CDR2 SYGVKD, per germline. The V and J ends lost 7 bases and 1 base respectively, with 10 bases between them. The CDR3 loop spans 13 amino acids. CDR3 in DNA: TGTGCCATCACCGCGACAGCGAACACTGAAGCTTTCTTT. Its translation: CAITATANTEAFF.

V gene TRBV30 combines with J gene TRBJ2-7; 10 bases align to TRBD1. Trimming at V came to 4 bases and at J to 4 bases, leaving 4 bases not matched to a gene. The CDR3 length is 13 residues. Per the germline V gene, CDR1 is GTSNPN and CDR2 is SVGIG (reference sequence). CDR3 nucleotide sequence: TGTGCCTGGACTCCGGGACAGGGGTACGAGCAGTACTTC. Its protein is CAWTPGQGYEQYF. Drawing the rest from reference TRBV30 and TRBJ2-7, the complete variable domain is SQTIHQWPATLVQPVGSPLSLECTVEGTSNPNLYWYRQAAGRGLQLLFYSVGIGQISSEVPQNLSASRPQDRQFILSSKKLLLSDSGFYLCAWTPGQGYEQYFGPGTRLTVT.

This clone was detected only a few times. The chain's CDR3 is CASSAPGQLYSNQPQHF. CDR3 sequence (DNA): TGTGCCAGCAGTGCTCCGGGACAGCTATATAGCAATCAGCCCCAGCATTTT. The chain uses TRBV2 and TRBJ1-5; TRBD1 matches 7 bases. J lost 0 bases, V lost 4 bases, and 9 bases had no gene match. The CDR3 covers 17 residues. The germline CDR1 and CDR2 sequences are SNHLY and FYNNEI.

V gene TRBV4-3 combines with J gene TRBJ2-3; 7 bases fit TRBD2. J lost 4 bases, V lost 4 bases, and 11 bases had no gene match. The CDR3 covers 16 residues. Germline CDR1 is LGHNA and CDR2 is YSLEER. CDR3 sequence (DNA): TGCGCCAGCAGCCTATCCACTATTGGGGGGGCAGATACGCAGTATTTT. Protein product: CASSLSTIGGADTQYF.

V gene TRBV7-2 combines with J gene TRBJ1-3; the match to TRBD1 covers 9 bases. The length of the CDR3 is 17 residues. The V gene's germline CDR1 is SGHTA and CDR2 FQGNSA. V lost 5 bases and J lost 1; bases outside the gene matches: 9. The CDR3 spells CASSPTGGPGSGNTIYF. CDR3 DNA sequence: TGTGCCAGCAGCCCTACAGGGGGCCCCGGGTCTGGAAACACCATATATTTT.

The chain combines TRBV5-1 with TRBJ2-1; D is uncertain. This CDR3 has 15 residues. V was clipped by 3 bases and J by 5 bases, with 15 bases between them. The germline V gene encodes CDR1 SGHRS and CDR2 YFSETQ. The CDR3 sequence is CASSSSIWQHNEQFF. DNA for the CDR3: TGCGCCAGCAGCTCCTCAATTTGGCAACACAATGAGCAGTTCTTC.

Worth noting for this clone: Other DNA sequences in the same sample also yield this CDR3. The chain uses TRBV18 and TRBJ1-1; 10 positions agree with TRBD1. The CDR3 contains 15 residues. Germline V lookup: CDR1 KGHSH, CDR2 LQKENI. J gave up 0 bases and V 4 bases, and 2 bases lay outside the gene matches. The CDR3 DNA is TGTGCCAGCTCACTGACAGGGGGCCTGAACACTGAAGCTTTCTTT. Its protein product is CASSLTGGLNTEAFF.

CDR3 protein: CASSVGSKTDTQYF. In DNA, the CDR3 is TGTGCCAGCAGCGTAGGTAGCAAAACAGATACGCAGTATTTT. The rearrangement uses TRBV9 and TRBJ2-3; D uncertain. The CDR3 is made up of 14 amino acids. Per the germline V gene, CDR1 is SGDLS and CDR2 is YYNGEE. Trimming shortened V by 0 bases and J by 3 bases, and 8 bases separated the two germline ends. Combining the CDR3 with reference TRBV9 and TRBJ2-3 gives the whole variable domain DSGVTQTPKHLITATGQRVTLRCSPRSGDLSVYWYQQSLDQGLQFLIQYYNGEERAKGNILERFSAQQFPDLHSELNLSSLELGDSALYFCASSVGSKTDTQYFGPGTRLTVL.